These 10 T cell receptor beta chains came from one sample sequenced in a study of CXCR3-negative and CXCR3-positive naive CD8 T cells. The study, taken as a whole, reports: Against CXCR3-negative naive cells, CXCR3-positive naive cells showed more hydrophobic TRB CDR3s.

It was by 5' RACE with UMI labels that the TRB cDNA libraries were prepared. One entry per CDR3 protein, without DNA, is what TCRdb gives after re-calling the 5' RACE reads. This table lists over 150,000 distinct CDR3 sequences. These TCRs' antigens remain unknown. The sequenced sample consisted of naive CXCR3+ CD8+ T cells from blood. Subset in this sample: CD45RO-CCR7+CD27+CD95- naive CD8+ T cells expressing CXCR3 (TNR3+). The receptors stem from a human donor in good health. Some clones in this sample may be carry-over from other donors' samples.

The V and J genes are TRBV4-3 and TRBJ1-2; checking the TCRdb D call of TRBD1 is not possible without DNA. CDR3 length equals 14 residues. From germline, CDR1 is LGHNA and CDR2 YSLEER. The CDR3 spells CASSRQGYNYGYTF.

This rearrangement joins TRBV6-2 or TRBV6-3 to TRBJ2-2; TCRdb selects TRBD2, and the lack of DNA leaves this call unchecked. The CDR3 has 15 residues. CDR1 is MNHEY, CDR2 SVGEGT, per germline. The CDR3 spells CASSTLSRNTGELFF.

The chain recombines TRBV15 with TRBJ2-1. The CDR3 spans 13 residues. The germline V gene encodes CDR1 LNHNV and CDR2 YYDKDF (reference sequence). The CDR3 loop is CATSRGLGDEQFF.

This sequence joins TRBV13 and TRBJ2-3; TCRdb calls TRBD1, which cannot be checked without DNA. Germline V lookup: CDR1 PRHDT, CDR2 FYEKMQ (reference sequence). There are 18 residues in the CDR3. The CDR3 sequence: CASSSRPGTGMNTDTQYF.

The gene calls are TRBV19 and TRBJ2-1; no DNA is available, so the TRBD2 call from TCRdb remains unchecked. The CDR3 loop spans 16 amino acids. CDR1 is LNHDA, CDR2 SQIVND, per germline (reference sequence). This CDR3 is CASSIGYRAPYNEQFF.

This chain joins TRBV15 and TRBJ2-7; TCRdb lists TRBD1, though no DNA is available to test this call. Germline V gene data show CDR1 as LNHNV and CDR2 as YYDKDF (reference sequence). This CDR3 is built from 15 residues. This CDR3 reads CATSEGQGLGYEQYF.

The V gene is TRBV7-9, the J gene TRBJ2-1. Germline CDR1 is SEHNR and CDR2 is FQNEAQ (reference sequence). The CDR3 has 19 residues. CDR3 in amino acids: CASSLKATQAQKEKAEQFF.

The chain couples TRBV6-2 or TRBV6-3 to TRBJ2-1; the TCRdb D gene call, TRBD1, has no DNA to confirm it. Germline-derived CDR1 and CDR2 are MNHEY and SVGEGT. This CDR3 comprises 14 residues. CDR3 residues: CASSGDRAVNEQFF.

J is TRBJ1-2 and V is TRBV6-6; TCRdb selects TRBD1, and the lack of DNA leaves this call unchecked. The CDR3 loop spans 15 amino acids. The germline CDR1 and CDR2 sequences are MNHNY and SVGAGI (reference sequence). CDR3 in amino acids: CASTETQGAYYGYTF.

The chain joins TRBV20-1 to TRBJ2-7. Germline CDR1 is DFQATT and CDR2 is SNEGSKA (reference sequence). The CDR3 runs to 16 residues. The CDR3 loop reads CSARSLEASDLYEQYF.